The present T cell receptor beta chain was sequenced within a study of blood T cell repertoires in COVID-19. On the study more broadly: The origin of the acute and convalescent COVID-19 samples was the United States, Italy and Spain. PBMCs, B-cell-depleted T cells, or T cells provided the cDNA or gDNA that made up the material.

V gave up 2 bases and J gave up 1 base, with 17 bases separating them. CDR1 GTSNPN and CDR2 SVGIG come from the germline V gene (reference sequence). The CDR3 totals 16 residues. Authors' methods: Scientists estimated how many nucleated cells there were by amplifying reference gene primers. Assay: immunoSEQ multiplex PCR; the TCRdb copy retains only in-frame clones and omits some. V, J and clone size are taken as reported in that table, and D and trimming were inferred from the DNA itself. This table has around 260,000 clones, approximately 88% appearing once. Seattle patients were enrolled while actively infected and followed longitudinally.

The receptor comes from a woman aged 65 to 85 with COVID-19, enrolled during active disease. The rearrangement joins TRBV30 to TRBJ1-1, with D possibly being TRBD1 (5 bases). The specimen was peripheral blood. The CDR3 sequence: CAWSLLPGLPNTEAFF. The CDR3 coding sequence is TGTGCCTGGAGTTTACTACCGGGACTCCCGAACACTGAAGCTTTCTTT.